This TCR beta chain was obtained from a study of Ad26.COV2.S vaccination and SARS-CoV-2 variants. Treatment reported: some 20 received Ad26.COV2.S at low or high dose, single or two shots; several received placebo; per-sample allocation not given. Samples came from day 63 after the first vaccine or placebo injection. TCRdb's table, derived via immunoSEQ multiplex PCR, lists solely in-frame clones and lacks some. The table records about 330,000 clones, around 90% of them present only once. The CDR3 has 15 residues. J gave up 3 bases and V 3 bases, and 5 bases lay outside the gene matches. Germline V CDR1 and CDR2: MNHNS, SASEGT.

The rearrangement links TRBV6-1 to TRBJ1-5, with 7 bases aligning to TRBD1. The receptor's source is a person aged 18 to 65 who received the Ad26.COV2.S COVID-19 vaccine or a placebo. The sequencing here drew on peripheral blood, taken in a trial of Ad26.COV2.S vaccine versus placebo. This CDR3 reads CASSELRGDNQPQHF. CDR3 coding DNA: TGTGCCAGCAGTGAGCTCAGGGGGGACAATCAGCCCCAGCATTTT.